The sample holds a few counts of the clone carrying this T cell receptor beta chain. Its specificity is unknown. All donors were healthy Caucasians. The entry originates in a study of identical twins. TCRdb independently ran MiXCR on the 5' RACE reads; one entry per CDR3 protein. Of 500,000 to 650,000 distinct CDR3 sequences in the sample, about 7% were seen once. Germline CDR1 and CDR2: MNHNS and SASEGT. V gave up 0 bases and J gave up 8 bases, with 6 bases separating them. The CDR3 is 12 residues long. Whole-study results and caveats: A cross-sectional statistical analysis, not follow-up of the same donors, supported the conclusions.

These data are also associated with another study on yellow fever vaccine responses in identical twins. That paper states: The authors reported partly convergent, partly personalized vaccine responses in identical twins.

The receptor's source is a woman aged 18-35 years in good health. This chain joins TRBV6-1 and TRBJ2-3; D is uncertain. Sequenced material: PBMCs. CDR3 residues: CASSEAQATQYF. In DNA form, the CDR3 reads TGTGCCAGCAGTGAAGCCCAGGCTACGCAGTATTTT.